A selection of T cell receptor beta chains follows, all from one sample in a study of cytomegalovirus exposure and HLA in healthy donors. Sequencing used immunoSEQ multiplex PCR; TCRdb keeps in-frame clones, though not all of them. The repertoire includes about 180,000 clones, 65% to 85% of them detected once, and approximately 1.3% sits in the top ten. Sample: PBMCs. The receptors come from a girl aged 5 to 17 in good health and CMV-seropositive. The CDR3 runs from the conserved cysteine through the conserved F or W. Each record gives: CDR3 DNA, CDR3 protein, clone size, CDR3 length, V gene, J gene, D gene. A D gene is named only where the DNA matches it firmly. Size values are once, few and many counts, or a class for expanded clones, and some rows have none.

CDR3nt: TGTGCCAGCAGCTTGGAAGAGCGGCCCAGCTCCTACAATGAGCAGTTCTTC
CDR3aa: CASSLEERPSSYNEQFF
abundance: -
len: 17
v_gene: TRBV5-6
j_gene: TRBJ2-1
d_gene: -

CDR3nt: TGTGCCAGCAGTACGACCGGGAGGAGCTCCTACGAGCAGTACTTC
CDR3aa: CASSTTGRSSYEQYF
abundance: -
len: 15
v_gene: TRBV6-1
j_gene: TRBJ2-7
d_gene: TRBD2

CDR3nt: TGTGCCAGCAGACCCGTCGAGCGGGAGGGCAGAAAGACCCAGTACTTC
CDR3aa: CASRPVEREGRKTQYF
abundance: -
len: 16
v_gene: TRBV21-1
j_gene: TRBJ2-5
d_gene: -

CDR3nt: TGCGCCAGCAGCCTTCTCGGGGCCTACGAGCAGTACTTC
CDR3aa: CASSLLGAYEQYF
abundance: once
len: 13
v_gene: TRBV4-1
j_gene: TRBJ2-7
d_gene: -

CDR3nt: TGTGCCAGCAGCTCTGTACTAGCGGGATCGACCTCCTACAATGAGCAGTTCTTC
CDR3aa: CASSSVLAGSTSYNEQFF
abundance: -
len: 18
v_gene: TRBV7-2
j_gene: TRBJ2-1
d_gene: TRBD2

CDR3nt: TGTGCCAGCAGTTACTCCAGGGGGGACGACACAGATACGCAGTATTTT
CDR3aa: CASSYSRGDDTDTQYF
abundance: -
len: 16
v_gene: TRBV6-5
j_gene: TRBJ2-3
d_gene: -

CDR3nt: TGCGCCAGCCTCCCCGGGACTAGCCCTTTACACCGCTCCTACGAGCAGTACTTC
CDR3aa: CASLPGTSPLHRSYEQYF
abundance: -
len: 18
v_gene: TRBV5-1
j_gene: TRBJ2-7
d_gene: TRBD2

CDR3nt: TGTGCCAGTAGTATAGGTGGGGCGCGGACTGAAGCTTTCTTT
CDR3aa: CASSIGGARTEAFF
abundance: -
len: 14
v_gene: TRBV19
j_gene: TRBJ1-1
d_gene: -

CDR3nt: TGTGCCAGCAGTTTCGTTAGCGGGAGGATACGCTCCTACAATGAGCAGTTCTTC
CDR3aa: CASSFVSGRIRSYNEQFF
abundance: few
len: 18
v_gene: TRBV27
j_gene: TRBJ2-1
d_gene: TRBD2

CDR3nt: TGTGCCAGTATGGCGGGGGATGGCTACGAGCAGTACTTC
CDR3aa: CASMAGDGYEQYF
abundance: -
len: 13
v_gene: TRBV19
j_gene: TRBJ2-7
d_gene: TRBD2

CDR3nt: TGTGCCAGCAGCTTAGCGTTTAGCGGGAGATATGAGCAGTTCTTC
CDR3aa: CASSLAFSGRYEQFF
abundance: once
len: 15
v_gene: TRBV7-9
j_gene: TRBJ2-1
d_gene: TRBD2

CDR3nt: TGTGCCAGCAGTTTCGCGGACAGGGGGTATTACGAGCAGTACTTC
CDR3aa: CASSFADRGYYEQYF
abundance: once
len: 15
v_gene: TRBV28
j_gene: TRBJ2-7
d_gene: TRBD1

CDR3nt: TGTGCCTCACAGTACTCTGGGGCCAACGTCCTGACTTTC
CDR3aa: CASQYSGANVLTF
abundance: -
len: 13
v_gene: TRBV6-5
j_gene: TRBJ2-6
d_gene: -

CDR3nt: TGTGCCAGTAGTTTTACAGGCGATTTTGTATATTCACCCCTCCACTTT
CDR3aa: CASSFTGDFVYSPLHF
abundance: -
len: 16
v_gene: TRBV19
j_gene: TRBJ1-6
d_gene: -

CDR3nt: TGTGCCATCGGCAGGGGTTTACCGAACACTGAAGCTTTCTTT
CDR3aa: CAIGRGLPNTEAFF
abundance: -
len: 14
v_gene: TRBV6-5
j_gene: TRBJ1-1
d_gene: -

CDR3nt: TGTGCCAGCAGTCCGTCTAGCGGTCAGGGAGATACGCAGTATTTT
CDR3aa: CASSPSSGQGDTQYF
abundance: -
len: 15
v_gene: TRBV27
j_gene: TRBJ2-3
d_gene: TRBD2

CDR3nt: TGCGCCAGCAGCCAACTAGACAGGGGGCAATACGAGCAGTACTTC
CDR3aa: CASSQLDRGQYEQYF
abundance: -
len: 15
v_gene: TRBV4-1
j_gene: TRBJ2-7
d_gene: TRBD1

CDR3nt: TGTGCCAGCAGCTTAGCGGGTTATGGCACAGATACGCAGTATTTT
CDR3aa: CASSLAGYGTDTQYF
abundance: -
len: 15
v_gene: TRBV27
j_gene: TRBJ2-3
d_gene: TRBD2

CDR3nt: TGTGCCTGGGGGGACAGGGGCGGCGAGCAGTACTTC
CDR3aa: CAWGDRGGEQYF
abundance: -
len: 12
v_gene: TRBV30
j_gene: TRBJ2-7
d_gene: TRBD1

CDR3nt: TGTGCCAGCAGCGTTCGACAGGGGGCTTTCACTGAAGCTTTCTTT
CDR3aa: CASSVRQGAFTEAFF
abundance: once
len: 15
v_gene: TRBV7-2
j_gene: TRBJ1-1
d_gene: TRBD1

CDR3nt: TGTGCCAGCAGTTATTCTTCCACTGAAGCTTTCTTT
CDR3aa: CASSYSSTEAFF
abundance: -
len: 12
v_gene: TRBV6-6
j_gene: TRBJ1-1
d_gene: -

CDR3nt: TGTGCCAGCAGCTTGGTCACCGAGAGGGCCGGGGAGCTGTTTTTT
CDR3aa: CASSLVTERAGELFF
abundance: -
len: 15
v_gene: TRBV5-4
j_gene: TRBJ2-2
d_gene: -

CDR3nt: TGTGCCAGCAGTGCCCGGGACAGATACCAAGAGACCCAGTACTTC
CDR3aa: CASSARDRYQETQYF
abundance: -
len: 15
v_gene: TRBV2
j_gene: TRBJ2-5
d_gene: TRBD1

CDR3nt: TGTGCCACCAGCAGAGGGCGGACTGAAGCTTTCTTT
CDR3aa: CATSRGRTEAFF
abundance: -
len: 12
v_gene: TRBV15
j_gene: TRBJ1-1
d_gene: -

CDR3nt: TGTGCCAGCAGTTTATCGGTGGCAGGGAACTACGAGCAGTACTTC
CDR3aa: CASSLSVAGNYEQYF
abundance: -
len: 15
v_gene: TRBV27
j_gene: TRBJ2-7
d_gene: -

CDR3nt: TGTGCCAGTAGTACAGCGACTAGCGTATACTCCTACAATGAGCAGTTCTTC
CDR3aa: CASSTATSVYSYNEQFF
abundance: -
len: 17
v_gene: TRBV19
j_gene: TRBJ2-1
d_gene: TRBD2

CDR3nt: TGTGCCAGCAGTGAACGGGGGGAGGACCCATACGAGCAGTACTTC
CDR3aa: CASSERGEDPYEQYF
abundance: -
len: 15
v_gene: TRBV6-1
j_gene: TRBJ2-7
d_gene: TRBD2

CDR3nt: TGTGCTAGTGGTCCTAGCGGGTCTAGCACAGATACGCAGTATTTT
CDR3aa: CASGPSGSSTDTQYF
abundance: -
len: 15
v_gene: TRBV12-5
j_gene: TRBJ2-3
d_gene: TRBD2

CDR3nt: TGTGCCAGCAGCTCCCCCCTCTCTGGGGCCAACGTCCTGACTTTC
CDR3aa: CASSSPLSGANVLTF
abundance: -
len: 15
v_gene: TRBV7-2
j_gene: TRBJ2-6
d_gene: -

CDR3nt: TGTGCCAGCAGCGTAACGGGAGCCTACAATGAGCAGTTCTTC
CDR3aa: CASSVTGAYNEQFF
abundance: -
len: 14
v_gene: TRBV11-2
j_gene: TRBJ2-1
d_gene: -

CDR3nt: TGTGCCAGCCGGGTTAGCAATCAGCCCCAGCATTTT
CDR3aa: CASRVSNQPQHF
abundance: -
len: 12
v_gene: TRBV2
j_gene: TRBJ1-5
d_gene: -

CDR3nt: TGTGCCTGGAGTTCTTCGGGACTAGCGGGAGCCAGGGAGCAGTTCTTC
CDR3aa: CAWSSSGLAGAREQFF
abundance: once
len: 16
v_gene: TRBV30
j_gene: TRBJ2-1
d_gene: TRBD2

CDR3nt: TGTGCCTGGGGAACTAGTGTGGAACTGTTTTTT
CDR3aa: CAWGTSVELFF
abundance: -
len: 11
v_gene: TRBV30
j_gene: TRBJ1-4
d_gene: -

CDR3nt: TGTGCCAGTAGTATCCCGTCCGGGGAGCTGTTTTTT
CDR3aa: CASSIPSGELFF
abundance: -
len: 12
v_gene: TRBV19
j_gene: TRBJ2-2
d_gene: -

CDR3nt: TGCGCCAGCAGCTTGGCCAGGGCAGGCAACACCGGGGAGCTGTTTTTT
CDR3aa: CASSLARAGNTGELFF
abundance: once
len: 16
v_gene: TRBV5-1
j_gene: TRBJ2-2
d_gene: -

CDR3nt: TGTGCCAGTAGTGAAGTCCTCGGCAGGCGACCTTTCTATGGCTACACCTTC
CDR3aa: CASSEVLGRRPFYGYTF
abundance: -
len: 17
v_gene: TRBV19
j_gene: TRBJ1-2
d_gene: -

CDR3nt: TGTGCCAGCAGCCCGCGGACAGGCCGCACAGATACGCAGTATTTT
CDR3aa: CASSPRTGRTDTQYF
abundance: -
len: 15
v_gene: TRBV7-9
j_gene: TRBJ2-3
d_gene: TRBD1

CDR3nt: TGTGCCTGGAGTGTCGACAGGGGTTATCAGCCCCAGCATTTT
CDR3aa: CAWSVDRGYQPQHF
abundance: -
len: 14
v_gene: TRBV30
j_gene: TRBJ1-5
d_gene: TRBD1

CDR3nt: TGTGCCACCAGGAGAATTCCGGGGCAGCCCCAGCATTTT
CDR3aa: CATRRIPGQPQHF
abundance: -
len: 13
v_gene: TRBV19
j_gene: TRBJ1-5
d_gene: -

CDR3nt: TGTGCCAGCAGGGGCAGGGGAACCGGGGAGCTGTTTTTT
CDR3aa: CASRGRGTGELFF
abundance: -
len: 13
v_gene: TRBV6-1
j_gene: TRBJ2-2
d_gene: -

CDR3nt: TGTGCCAGCAGCTTAGAACGGTACAATCAGCCCCAGCATTTT
CDR3aa: CASSLERYNQPQHF
abundance: -
len: 14
v_gene: TRBV7-9
j_gene: TRBJ1-5
d_gene: -

CDR3nt: TGTGCCAGCAGTGACGAGGGCGGCACAGATACGCAGTATTTT
CDR3aa: CASSDEGGTDTQYF
abundance: -
len: 14
v_gene: TRBV6-4
j_gene: TRBJ2-3
d_gene: -

CDR3nt: TGTGCCTGGAGTGTGGCAGGGGCGCTCTTCGAGACCCAGTACTTC
CDR3aa: CAWSVAGALFETQYF
abundance: -
len: 15
v_gene: TRBV30
j_gene: TRBJ2-5
d_gene: -

CDR3nt: TGCAGCGTTGTGACCCCCCTCGGACGGACAGGGGAGACCCAGTACTTC
CDR3aa: CSVVTPLGRTGETQYF
abundance: -
len: 16
v_gene: TRBV29-1
j_gene: TRBJ2-5
d_gene: TRBD1

CDR3nt: TGCAGCGTTGTGCGGTACTACGAGCAGTACTTC
CDR3aa: CSVVRYYEQYF
abundance: -
len: 11
v_gene: TRBV29-1
j_gene: TRBJ2-7
d_gene: -

CDR3nt: TGTGCCAGCAGTGAAATTGGGACAGGGGTTCAGCCCCAGCATTTT
CDR3aa: CASSEIGTGVQPQHF
abundance: -
len: 15
v_gene: TRBV6-1
j_gene: TRBJ1-5
d_gene: TRBD1

CDR3nt: TGTGCCAGTAGTATTCGAGGGACTAGCGGGAGCCCTGGGGCCCAGTACTTC
CDR3aa: CASSIRGTSGSPGAQYF
abundance: -
len: 17
v_gene: TRBV19
j_gene: TRBJ2-5
d_gene: TRBD2

CDR3nt: TGTGCCAGTAGTGAATCCCTTGGACTAGCGCACGAGCAGTACTTC
CDR3aa: CASSESLGLAHEQYF
abundance: few
len: 15
v_gene: TRBV19
j_gene: TRBJ2-7
d_gene: TRBD2

CDR3nt: TGCGCCAGCAGTTCCCCGGGAACGGGAACCTACGAGCAGTACTTC
CDR3aa: CASSSPGTGTYEQYF
abundance: -
len: 15
v_gene: TRBV10-1
j_gene: TRBJ2-7
d_gene: -

CDR3nt: TGTGCCAGTAGTATAGTCCCTTGGCGGACAGGGTCTGGCTACACCTTC
CDR3aa: CASSIVPWRTGSGYTF
abundance: -
len: 16
v_gene: TRBV19
j_gene: TRBJ1-2
d_gene: TRBD1

CDR3nt: TGTGCCAGCAGCTTACGGGAGCCGGGACAGGGATGGGACACTGAAGCTTTCTTT
CDR3aa: CASSLREPGQGWDTEAFF
abundance: -
len: 18
v_gene: TRBV7-2
j_gene: TRBJ1-1
d_gene: TRBD1

CDR3nt: TGTGCCAGCAGCTTTGGCAGGGGAAGCAATCAGCCCCAGCATTTT
CDR3aa: CASSFGRGSNQPQHF
abundance: -
len: 15
v_gene: TRBV11-2
j_gene: TRBJ1-5
d_gene: -

CDR3nt: TGCGCCAGCAGCCTCCGGGGGGGAATGAACACTGAAGCTTTCTTT
CDR3aa: CASSLRGGMNTEAFF
abundance: -
len: 15
v_gene: TRBV4-3
j_gene: TRBJ1-1
d_gene: -

CDR3nt: TGCGCCAGCAGCTTGGGCGGGGGCGAGCAGTACTTC
CDR3aa: CASSLGGGEQYF
abundance: -
len: 12
v_gene: TRBV5-1
j_gene: TRBJ2-7
d_gene: TRBD2

CDR3nt: TGTGCCAGCAGCTTGGGACAGGGAGGCCAGCCCCAGCATTTT
CDR3aa: CASSLGQGGQPQHF
abundance: -
len: 14
v_gene: TRBV7-9
j_gene: TRBJ1-5
d_gene: TRBD1